This T cell receptor beta chain is drawn from a study of T cell responses to AZD1222 COVID-19 vaccine. Overall study context: Doses given second, at about 4 or about 12 weeks, were pooled.

This clone was observed a few times. Its antigen is as yet unknown. Assay: immunoSEQ multiplex PCR; the TCRdb copy retains only in-frame clones and omits some. In the table there are 160,000 or so clones, less than 95% of which are singletons. The CDR3 spans 15 residues. Trimming cost V 1 base and J 4 bases, with 11 bases left between them. CDR1 is SGHTA and CDR2 is FQGNSA in the germline V gene. Overall study findings and caveats: Increases in Spike-specific TCR breadth and depth were seen after two AZD1222 doses. Reports say nearly half of spike-specific TCRs go after unmutated variant regions. It should be noted that donors were predominantly white British and more often female, and clonal diversity was possibly underestimated.

This specimen was peripheral blood, taken on day 0 of AZD1222 vaccination. V and J are TRBV7-2 and TRBJ1-3, with D possibly being TRBD1 (5 bases). This TCR derives from an adult in good health. The CDR3 nucleotides are TGTGCCAGCAGCTTAGTGGCAGGGCCAGGAAACACCATATATTTT. Translation gives CASSLVAGPGNTIYF.